Each of the 29 T cell receptor beta chains below was sequenced from the same sample in a study of cytomegalovirus exposure and HLA in healthy donors. With 60 Vbeta and 13 Jbeta primers, the PCR was carried out. Some clones are missing from TCRdb's copy, which holds only in-frame ones; the method was immunoSEQ multiplex PCR. The sample includes around 150,000 clones, more than 75% of them seen just once. The sequencing input was PBMCs. These receptors all stem from a man between 18 and 35 years old in good health and CMV-seropositive.

This rearrangement joins TRBV27 to TRBJ1-4, with 7 bases identical to TRBD1. Germline V gene data show CDR1 as MNHEY and CDR2 as SMNVEV (reference sequence). The CDR3 sequence is 17 residues long. V was clipped by 0 bases and J by 7 bases; unmatched bases: 11. DNA for the CDR3: TGTGCCAGCAGTTTATCCCCAACAGGGGCCTTCGGTGAAAAACTGTTTTTT. Amino acids: CASSLSPTGAFGEKLFF.

The table lists this clone with a count of one. The chain couples TRBV2 to TRBJ1-2, with 9 positions matching TRBD1. Germline-derived CDR1 and CDR2 are SNHLY and FYNNEI. The CDR3 is 14 residues long. The trim removed 6 bases at V and 7 bases at J, leaving 9 bases unmatched. CDR3 sequence: CASRGGTGSFGYTF. The CDR3 DNA follows: TGTGCCAGCAGGGGCGGGACAGGGAGTTTTGGCTACACCTTC.

V gene TRBV4-2 combines with J gene TRBJ2-3, with D possibly matching TRBD1 (6 bases). V shed 5 bases and J shed 2 bases, with 17 bases lying between them. This CDR3 comprises 16 residues. In germline, CDR1 is LGHNA, CDR2 YNFKEQ. The CDR3 loop is CASSWMLRGHTDTQYF. The CDR3 DNA reads TGTGCCAGCAGCTGGATGTTGAGGGGACACACAGATACGCAGTATTTT.

V gene TRBV18 combines with J gene TRBJ1-1; no clear D. The V gene lost 1 base and the J gene lost 3 bases, with 9 bases spanning the gap. The CDR3 is 14 residues long. Germline values: CDR1 KGHSH, CDR2 LQKENI. The CDR3 spells CASSPQGSDTEAFF. CDR3 DNA: TGTGCCAGCTCACCACAGGGTAGCGACACTGAAGCTTTCTTT.

The gene calls are TRBV5-1 and TRBJ2-2; possibly TRBD2 for D (6 bases). This CDR3 contains 17 residues. Trimming took off 4 bases at V and 2 bases at J, with 18 bases between the two ends. Germline CDR1 and CDR2: SGHRS and YFSETQ. CDR3 in DNA: TGCGCCAGCAGCAATGGAGGAGGGAACCTTAACACCGGGGAGCTGTTTTTT. Translation gives CASSNGGGNLNTGELFF.

The V gene is TRBV4-1, the J gene TRBJ2-5; maybe TRBD2 (6 bases). V was cut by 1 base and J by 0 bases, with 9 bases left in between. The CDR3 totals 15 residues. The germline CDR1 and CDR2 sequences are MGHRA and YSYEKL. CDR3 DNA: TGCGCCAGCAGCCAAGTAGGACTAAACCAAGAGACCCAGTACTTC. Translating it yields CASSQVGLNQETQYF.

This chain uses TRBV10-2 with TRBJ2-3, with 12 positions matching TRBD2. Germline-derived CDR1 and CDR2 are WSHSY and SAAADI. After removal of 6 bases from V and 4 bases from J, the junction contained 17 bases not matched to a gene. CDR3 length: 19 amino acids. DNA for the CDR3: TGCGCCAGCAGCTTTGGGCCTAGCGGGAGGGCCCGGGAGGCAGATACGCAGTATTTT. This codes for CASSFGPSGRAREADTQYF.

This clone was observed once. The chain recombines TRBV30 with TRBJ2-1; the D gene is possibly TRBD1 (6 bases). The CDR3 runs to 14 residues. The V end lost 4 bases, the J end lost 0 bases, and 10 bases lay between the germline ends. Looked up from germline, CDR1 is GTSNPN and CDR2 is SVGIG (reference sequence). Written as DNA, the CDR3 is TGTGCCTGGACGGAGGACAGCTCCTACAATGAGCAGTTCTTC. As protein: CAWTEDSSYNEQFF.

The J gene is TRBJ2-2, the V gene TRBV11-2; 9 nucleotides agree with TRBD2. The CDR3 length is 15 residues. Trimming took 2 bases from V and 4 from J; bases not matched to a gene: 2. The V gene's germline CDR1 is SGHAT and CDR2 FQNNGV. DNA for the CDR3: TGTGCCAGCAGCTTAAGCGGGAGGACCACCGGGGAGCTGTTTTTT. It specifies CASSLSGRTTGELFF.

This clone was counted between two and nine times. The J gene is TRBJ2-2, the V gene TRBV15, with 9 positions matching TRBD2. Germline V CDR1 and CDR2: LNHNV, YYDKDF (reference sequence). The ends lost 3 bases at V and 6 bases at J; junction bases unmatched: 11. CDR3 size: 17 residues. The CDR3 DNA reads TGTGCCACCAGCAGCCCTTTCGTGGTAGCGGGGGCCGGGGAGCTGTTTTTT. It yields the protein CATSSPFVVAGAGELFF.

V and J are TRBV5-5 and TRBJ2-5, with 9 bases matching TRBD1. J was trimmed by 1 base and V by 4 bases; bases with no gene match: 8. Germline V gene data show CDR1 as SGHKS and CDR2 as YYEKEE (reference sequence). This CDR3 is 16 amino acids long. This CDR3 reads CASSDTGTGRQETQYF. CDR3 in DNA: TGTGCCAGCAGCGACACCGGGACAGGGCGCCAAGAGACCCAGTACTTC.

V is TRBV5-1 and J is TRBJ1-5, with D maybe TRBD1 (6 bases). Germline loops: CDR1 SGHRS, CDR2 YFSETQ. Deletions cut 4 bases from V and 1 base from J, with 12 bases between. The CDR3 is 15 amino acids. CDR3 amino acids: CASSVGTPSNQPQHF. The CDR3 nucleotides read TGCGCCAGCAGCGTCGGGACACCGAGCAATCAGCCCCAGCATTTT.

The chain joins TRBV5-5 to TRBJ2-1; D might be TRBD1 (5 bases). The CDR3 extends over 14 amino acids. Germline V gene sequence: CDR1 SGHKS, CDR2 YYEKEE (reference sequence). With 4 bases removed from V and 0 bases from J, the gap between germline ends came to 8 bases. This chain's CDR3 is CASSLGDSYNEQFF. Written as DNA, the CDR3 is TGTGCCAGCAGCCTAGGGGACTCCTACAATGAGCAGTTCTTC.

V gene TRBV5-6 combines with J gene TRBJ2-5; D is possibly TRBD1 (6 bases). TRBJ2-7 explains the end of the DNA better; the J call may be wrong. The CDR3 extends over 13 amino acids. Germline V CDR1 and CDR2: SGHDT, YYEEEE. Here the CDR3 reads CASSDRTSYEQYF. Here the CDR3 DNA reads TGTGCCAGCAGCGACAGGACCTCCTACGAGCAGTACTTC.

CDR3: CASSLLSEREQFF. DNA for the CDR3: TGCGCCAGCAGCCTACTATCCGAAAGAGAGCAGTTCTTC. The genes are TRBV5-1 and TRBJ2-1; D remains ambiguous. CDR3 length: 13 residues. Germline CDR1 reads SGHRS; CDR2 reads YFSETQ. The V gene lost 4 bases and the J gene lost 10 bases, with 15 bases spanning the gap.

This clone was recorded only once. The chain is built from TRBV10-2 and TRBJ1-5; tentative D call: TRBD1 (6 bases). This CDR3 is 13 amino acids long. V was clipped by 10 bases and J by 7 bases, with 17 bases between them. Germline V CDR1 and CDR2: WSHSY, SAAADI. The CDR3 region is CATQGTPIQPQHF. In DNA form, the CDR3 reads TGCGCCACCCAAGGGACACCAATACAGCCCCAGCATTTT.

The chain joins TRBV7-3 to TRBJ2-1, with D unresolved. CDR1 and CDR2 from the germline V gene are SGHTA and FQGTGA. V was shortened by 5 bases and J by 2 bases, with 19 bases between the two germline ends. This CDR3 has 17 amino acids. CDR3 DNA: TGTGCCAGCAGCCCCACGTTAATGGGCCAGCCCTACAATGAGCAGTTCTTC. It is translated as CASSPTLMGQPYNEQFF.

The rearrangement uses TRBV19 and TRBJ2-4; 7 bases line up with TRBD1. CDR3 length equals 15 residues. V gave up 6 bases and J gave up 4 bases; unmatched junction bases: 9. CDR1 and CDR2 (germline): LNHDA, SQIVND (reference sequence). The DNA for the CDR3 is TGTGCCAGTAGCTTTGGCAGGGGGAATAAAAACATTCAGTACTTC. This gives the protein CASSFGRGNKNIQYF.

This clone turned up a few times. The V and J genes are TRBV7-9 and TRBJ1-1, with 7 positions matching TRBD1. Germline assignment: CDR1 SEHNR and CDR2 FQNEAQ (reference sequence). The V segment lost 4 bases and the J segment 2 bases; nucleotides outside the gene matches: 10. The CDR3 has 16 amino acids. The CDR3 DNA reads as TGTGCCAGCAGCTCCCGCCTGGACAGGTATAACACTGAAGCTTTCTTT. Its translation: CASSSRLDRYNTEAFF.

The chain links TRBV5-1 to TRBJ1-2; TRBD1 aligns across 7 bases. There are 13 residues in the CDR3. The V gene's germline CDR1 is SGHRS and CDR2 YFSETQ. The V gene end was trimmed by 4 bases and the J gene end by 7 bases; junction bases not matched to a gene: 7. In DNA, the CDR3 is TGCGCCAGCAGCAACTCGGGACAGACTGGCTACACCTTC. Translating gives CASSNSGQTGYTF.

The V gene is TRBV28, the J gene TRBJ1-2, with TRBD1 as a possible D gene (6 bases). Trimming stripped 2 bases from V and 6 bases from J, with 13 bases between. The length of the CDR3 is 14 residues. The germline gives CDR1 MDHEN, CDR2 SYDVKM. The CDR3 bases are TGTGCCAGCAGTTTAAGATCAGGGGCTCATGGCTACACCTTC. Protein sequence: CASSLRSGAHGYTF.

This clone was picked up a small number of times. V gene TRBV19 combines with J gene TRBJ2-5; weak D call: TRBD1 (5 bases). The CDR3 length is 13 residues. Deletions cut 7 bases from V and 3 bases from J, with 12 bases between. The germline gives CDR1 LNHDA, CDR2 SQIVND (reference sequence). The CDR3 is CASTHTREETQYF. DNA for the CDR3: TGTGCCAGTACCCATACCAGGGAAGAGACCCAGTACTTC.

This clone came up a few times. In DNA form, the CDR3 reads TGTGCCAGCAGTACTAGCGGAAGCACAGATACGCAGTATTTT. This sequence encodes CASSTSGSTDTQYF. The chain is built from TRBV27 and TRBJ2-3; 8 bases map to TRBD2. The V gene end was trimmed by 5 bases and the J gene end by 0 bases; junction bases not matched to a gene: 1. The CDR3 is 14 residues long. Germline V gene data show CDR1 as MNHEY and CDR2 as SMNVEV (reference sequence).

The gene calls are TRBV19 and TRBJ1-2; D unresolved. With 3 bases removed from V and 11 bases from J, the gap between germline ends came to 10 bases. Germline CDR1 LNHDA, CDR2 SQIVND (reference sequence). The CDR3 covers 11 residues. The CDR3 spells CASSMHRRYTF. CDR3 DNA: TGTGCCAGTAGTATGCATCGGAGGTACACCTTC.

This clone was recorded only once. The chain joins TRBV27 to TRBJ1-2; D is unresolved. V lost 5 bases and J 4 bases, leaving 14 bases between the germline ends. CDR1 and CDR2 from the germline V gene are MNHEY and SMNVEV (reference sequence). This CDR3 contains 14 residues. CDR3 sequence (DNA): TGTGCCAGCAGTACACAGCGGGAGAGCTATGGCTACACCTTC. It is translated as CASSTQRESYGYTF.

The CDR3 spells CASSPGQISGNTIYF. The DNA of the CDR3 is TGTGCCAGCTCACCAGGACAGATCTCTGGAAACACCATATATTTT. The chain recombines TRBV18 with TRBJ1-3; perhaps TRBD1 as D (6 bases). V was clipped by 2 bases and J by 0 bases, with 8 bases between them. This CDR3 spans 15 amino acids. Looked up from germline, CDR1 is KGHSH and CDR2 is LQKENI.

The J gene is TRBJ2-1, the V gene TRBV29-1, with 7 bases fitting TRBD2. Germline V lookup: CDR1 SQVTM, CDR2 ANQGSEA. CDR3 size: 14 residues. The V and J ends lost 4 bases and 4 bases, in that order; junction bases with no gene match: 7. The CDR3 loop is CSVVIRRGYNEQFF. CDR3 in DNA: TGCAGCGTTGTAATCCGGCGGGGGTACAATGAGCAGTTCTTC.

The V gene is TRBV4-3, the J gene TRBJ2-5; a weak D match, TRBD1 (6 bases). This CDR3 has 15 residues. V lost 1 base and J 5 bases, leaving 14 bases between the germline ends. The germline V gene encodes CDR1 LGHNA and CDR2 YSLEER. Written as DNA, the CDR3 is TGCGCCAGCAGCCAAGGGGTGGGCAGGGGCGAGACCCAGTACTTC. It is translated as CASSQGVGRGETQYF.

There are a few counts of this clone. The CDR3 reads CASSAFTSGGPSYEQYF. CDR3 DNA sequence: TGTGCCAGCTCAGCCTTCACTAGCGGGGGACCCTCCTACGAGCAGTACTTC. The chain uses TRBV18 and TRBJ2-7; 11 bases map to TRBD2. Germline trimming cut 5 bases from V and 0 bases from J; bases unmatched to any gene: 9. This CDR3 region has 17 residues. Germline CDR1 and CDR2: KGHSH and LQKENI.